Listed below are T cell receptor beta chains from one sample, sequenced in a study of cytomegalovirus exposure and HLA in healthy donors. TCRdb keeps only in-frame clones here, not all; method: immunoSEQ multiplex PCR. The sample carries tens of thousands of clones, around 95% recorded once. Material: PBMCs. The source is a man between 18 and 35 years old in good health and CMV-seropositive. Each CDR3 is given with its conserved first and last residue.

CASSPGTAFSETQYF	TRBV9	TRBJ2-5
CASSDSGGETQYF	TRBV2	TRBJ2-5
CASSLNTEAFF	TRBV5-6	TRBJ1-1
CASSFVSGSTDTQYF	TRBV5-1	TRBJ2-3
CASRSGSREQYF	TRBV6-5	TRBJ2-7
CASSYGETGVAYEQYF	TRBV6-5	TRBJ2-7
CAWSAGADYEQYF	TRBV30	TRBJ2-7
CASSQIQGGNTIYF	TRBV16	TRBJ1-3
CASSLQDRVGEKLFF	TRBV7-2	TRBJ1-4
CASSPGAGSSYEQYF	TRBV18	TRBJ2-7
CASSEAVSYEQYF	TRBV2	TRBJ2-7
CASSLSQGLTEAFF	TRBV7-3	TRBJ1-1
CATSREVTSGNTIYF	TRBV15	TRBJ1-3
CASSSLAGGTHEQYF	TRBV14	TRBJ2-7
CANQGEKGNDEQFF	TRBV6-4	TRBJ2-1
CASSSRQLNTEAFF	TRBV7-2	TRBJ1-1
CASEGAGPSQPQHF	TRBV6-6	TRBJ1-5
CASSVGGIDPGELFF	TRBV9	TRBJ2-2
CASSAIAGEGSNEQFF	TRBV6-4	TRBJ2-1
CASSDSGSPLHF	TRBV11-1	TRBJ1-6
CASSLGRGGNTEAFF	TRBV5-4	TRBJ1-1
CASSSRQGEGPQHF	TRBV27	TRBJ1-5
CASSLAAGTEQYF	TRBV11-2	TRBJ2-7
CSVERITMTSGRTDTQYF	TRBV29-1	TRBJ2-3
CASVRGGSNQPQHF	TRBV19	TRBJ1-5
CASSIDLREKLFF	TRBV19	TRBJ1-4
CASSAPLAGAWEETQYF	TRBV2	TRBJ2-5
CASTDLQGGSTDTQYF	TRBV7-9	TRBJ2-3